This TCR beta chain was sequenced during a study of type 1 and type 2 diabetes patients. Study in general: Magnetic bead positive selection isolated CD4+ or CD8+ T cells from PBMCs. Study-level results: Type 2 diabetes patients had few highly-expanded CD4+ clones, median one.

This CDR3 region has 17 residues. The V end was cut by 4 bases, the J end by 1 base, with 16 bases between. Germline V gives CDR1 MDHEN, CDR2 SYDVKM. Amplification started from genomic DNA. A primer set of 30 forward and 13 reverse primers amplified the CDR3. TCRdb processed the multiplex PCR reads anew with MiXCR; each CDR3 protein has one entry. Of 270,000 or so distinct CDR3 sequences listed, over 45% are singletons. For this clonotype: As yet, its antigen is unknown.

The chain is built from TRBV28 and TRBJ2-2; D is perhaps TRBD1 (5 bases). Sequenced sample: peripheral blood mononuclear cells (PBMCs). The TCR was taken from a man between 18 and 35 years old with type 2 diabetes. Written as DNA, the CDR3 is TGTGCCAGCAGTTATAGCCCACGACAGAGGAACACCGGGGAGCTGTTTTTT. Its translation is CASSYSPRQRNTGELFF.